Below are 20 T cell receptor beta chains sequenced from a single sample in a study of blood T cells in healthy people across ages (dated by TCRdb to between 2015 and 2016). The library came from 5' RACE. The instrument given in TCRdb is Illumina HiSeq 2500. A second PCR of roughly 7 to 11 cycles was run with a J-beta primer mix and a sample-barcoded 5' primer. TCRdb reprocessed the public reads (quality trimming at Q25 with fastp, clone calling with MiXCR) and kept in-frame beta chains. Rows with one shared CDR3 protein collapse into an entry with the most common genes and DNA. For this sample the table gives about 570,000 distinct CDR3 sequences, of which 25% to 30% were detected only once. The ten largest clones take up about 18% of the sample. The sequenced material came from blood. The receptors stem from an older woman in good health.

The chain couples TRBV5-5 to TRBJ2-5; 7 positions match TRBD1. The V gene end was trimmed by 4 bases and the J gene end by 1 base; junction bases not matched to a gene: 7. The CDR3 has 15 amino acids. Per germline, CDR1 SGHKS and CDR2 YYEKEE (reference sequence). The CDR3 loop is CASSNLQGTQETQYF. The CDR3 coding sequence is TGTGCCAGCAGCAACCTACAGGGGACCCAAGAGACCCAGTACTTC.

The J gene is TRBJ1-2, the V gene TRBV29-1, with 7 nucleotides matching TRBD1. J gave up 7 bases and V 7 bases, and 9 bases lay outside the gene matches. This CDR3 contains 12 residues. The V gene's germline CDR1 is SQVTM and CDR2 ANQGSEA. The CDR3 protein is CSAHRGSCGYTF. DNA of the CDR3: TGCAGCGCCCACAGGGGATCCTGTGGCTACACCTTC. Using reference TRBV29-1 and TRBJ1-2 for the parts outside the CDR3, the full variable domain is SAVISQKPSRDICQRGTSLTIQCQVDSQVTMMFWYRQQPGQSLTLIATANQGSEATYESGFVIDKFPISRPNLTFSTLTVSNMSPEDSSIYLCSAHRGSCGYTFGSGTRLTVV.

V and J are TRBV7-9 and TRBJ1-6; D gene unclear. CDR3 length equals 14 residues. Germline V gives CDR1 SEHNR, CDR2 FQNEAQ (reference sequence). V lost 5 bases, J lost 7 bases, and 12 bases lay in between. The CDR3 here is CASSREERNSPLHF. CDR3 sequence (DNA): TGTGCCAGCAGCCGGGAGGAACGCAATTCACCCCTCCACTTT.

The chain couples TRBV20-1 to TRBJ2-3, with D perhaps assigned TRBD1 or TRBD2 (5 bases each). Trimming took off 2 bases at V and 4 bases at J, with 10 bases between the two ends. The germline gives CDR1 DFQATT, CDR2 SNEGSKA (reference sequence). The CDR3 contains 13 residues. The CDR3 DNA sequence: TGCAGTGCTAGACCCATGGGGGCAGATACGCAGTATTTT. It is translated as CSARPMGADTQYF.

V usage is TRBV27 and J usage is TRBJ2-3; TRBD1 matches 7 bases. Germline V gene sequence: CDR1 MNHEY, CDR2 SMNVEV (reference sequence). The V and J ends lost 3 bases and 4 bases, in that order; junction bases with no gene match: 16. CDR3 length: 18 residues. The CDR3 DNA reads TGTGCCAGCAGTTTCCGCCAGGGGGTCCTTGTCACCGCAGATACGCAGTATTTT. Translating gives CASSFRQGVLVTADTQYF.

This clonotype was counted between two and nine times. This rearrangement joins TRBV12-3 or TRBV12-4 to TRBJ2-7; possibly TRBD2 for D (5 bases). Trimming removed 6 bases from V and 5 bases from J, with 11 bases in between. The CDR3 sequence is 12 residues long. This CDR3 is CASRDSSHEQYF. The DNA for the CDR3 is TGTGCCAGCAGAGACTCTAGCCACGAGCAGTACTTC.

This clonotype was observed a few times. The chain has TRBV20-1 and TRBJ1-2; 9 bases match TRBD1. With V trimmed by 6 bases and J by 6 bases, 11 bases remained unmatched. Germline values: CDR1 DFQATT, CDR2 SNEGSKA (reference sequence). The CDR3 has 14 residues. Here the CDR3 DNA reads TGCAGTGCAGGGGGTCCGGGACAGGGAAATGGCTACACCTTC. It specifies CSAGGPGQGNGYTF.

This clonotype was detected a few times. The chain uses TRBV20-1 and TRBJ1-4; possibly TRBD1 for D (5 bases). The CDR3 runs to 14 residues. CDR1 is DFQATT, CDR2 SNEGSKA, per germline (reference sequence). Trimming removed 2 bases from V and 7 bases from J, with 14 bases in between. The CDR3 protein is CSARIPREGEKLFF. CDR3 coding DNA: TGCAGTGCTAGAATTCCCAGGGAGGGTGAAAAACTGTTTTTT.

The CDR3 loop is CASSPKLGAETQYF. The CDR3 nucleotides are TGCGCCAGCAGCCCCAAACTAGGGGCAGAGACCCAGTACTTC. The rearrangement uses TRBV5-1 and TRBJ2-5; either TRBD1 or TRBD2 may supply D (5 bases each). The germline CDR1 and CDR2 sequences are SGHRS and YFSETQ. V shed 4 bases and J shed 4 bases, with 14 bases lying between them. The CDR3 has 14 amino acids.

This clonotype has a handful of counts. The chain links TRBV2 to TRBJ2-5; TRBD2 aligns across 8 bases. The junction had 6 bases not matched to a gene; V was cut back by 7 bases and J by 2 bases. There are 14 residues in the CDR3. Germline V gene sequence: CDR1 SNHLY, CDR2 FYNNEI. The CDR3 region has the DNA TGTGCCAGCACCAAGCGGGGGTCACAAGAGACCCAGTACTTC. Residues: CASTKRGSQETQYF. The full variable domain, rest sourced from reference TRBV2 and TRBJ2-5, is EPEVTQTPSHQVTQMGQEVILRCVPISNHLYFYWYRQILGQKVEFLVSFYNNEISEKSEIFDDQFSVERPDGSNFTLKIRSTKLEDSAMYFCASTKRGSQETQYFGPGTRLLVL.

V usage is TRBV19 and J usage is TRBJ1-2; D unresolved. Trimming pared 0 bases from V and 5 bases from J, leaving 13 bases between. CDR3 size: 15 residues. Per germline, CDR1 LNHDA and CDR2 SQIVND (reference sequence). The CDR3 DNA sequence: TGTGCCAGTAGTATAGAGGCGGGTCCCAGATATGGCTACACCTTC. Translating it yields CASSIEAGPRYGYTF.

The chain links TRBV6-5 to TRBJ2-1; 12 bases match TRBD2. CDR3 size: 14 residues. Germline V gives CDR1 MNHEY, CDR2 SVGAGI. J was trimmed by 8 bases and V by 6 bases; bases with no gene match: 5. The CDR3 spells CASSLTSGSDEQFF. CDR3 in DNA: TGTGCCAGCAGCCTGACTAGCGGGAGCGATGAGCAGTTCTTC.

This clonotype came up a few times. This chain connects TRBV7-3 to TRBJ2-1; no reliable D call. This CDR3 contains 15 residues. V gave up 5 bases and J gave up 0 bases, with 11 bases separating them. Germline CDR1 reads SGHTA; CDR2 reads FQGTGA. CDR3 nucleotides: TGTGCCAGCAGCCTCCTGAGCGCCTCCTACAATGAGCAGTTCTTC. Encoded protein: CASSLLSASYNEQFF.

The gene calls are TRBV7-9 and TRBJ2-3; maybe TRBD2 (5 bases). The V end was cut by 1 base, the J end by 5 bases, with 19 bases between. The CDR3 contains 17 residues. Germline assignment: CDR1 SEHNR and CDR2 FQNEAQ (reference sequence). DNA for the CDR3: TGTGCCAGCAGCTTAGTTCGATCAGAGGACTTCGTAGATACGCAGTATTTT. Its translation: CASSLVRSEDFVDTQYF.

The genes are TRBV11-1 and TRBJ2-5; no definite D call. The end of the DNA fits TRBJ2-7 better, so the J call may be wrong. This CDR3 has 14 amino acids. CDR1 is SGHAT, CDR2 FQDESV, per germline (reference sequence). CDR3 region: CASSLVERNYEQYF. In nucleotides, the CDR3 is TGTGCCAGCAGCTTAGTGGAACGGAACTACGAGCAGTACTTC.

Comment on this clonotype: The junction departs from germline at one end; a sequencing error may be responsible. The V call is TRBV6-5, the J call TRBJ1-3; D unclear. CDR3 size: 15 residues. Germline V gives CDR1 MNHEY, CDR2 SVGAGI. As DNA, the CDR3 is TGTGCCAGCAGTTATTTCCTCGGCTCTGGAAACACCATATACTTT. This codes for CASSYFLGSGNTIYF.

J is TRBJ1-2 and V is TRBV6-2 or TRBV6-3; no definite D call. Germline assignment: CDR1 MNHEY and CDR2 SVGEGT. The CDR3 length is 14 residues. The V and J ends lost 6 bases and 4 bases respectively, with 15 bases between them. CDR3 residues: CASSRGSTLYGYTF. The CDR3 DNA reads TGTGCCAGCAGCCGCGGCAGTACTCTCTATGGCTACACCTTC.

This chain links TRBV4-3 with TRBJ2-5, with a tentative D call TRBD1 (6 bases). The germline CDR1 and CDR2 sequences are LGHNA and YSLEER. Trimming removed 1 base from V and 3 bases from J, with 6 bases in between. The CDR3 has 13 amino acids. CDR3 DNA: TGCGCCAGCAGCCAAGGACAGGAAGAGACCCAGTACTTC. Translating it yields CASSQGQEETQYF.

As concerns this clonotype: The germline gene is not matched at one end of the junction; a read error may be the cause. The chain carries TRBV12-3 or TRBV12-4 and TRBJ2-5; D call uncertain. The CDR3 consists of 14 residues. The CDR3 loop reads CASSLRLTQETRYF. The CDR3 DNA is TGTGCCAGCAGTCTCAGACTTACCCAAGAGACCCGGTACTTC.

This clonotype was detected a few times. This chain connects TRBV5-8 to TRBJ2-7, with D unresolved. From germline, CDR1 is SGHTS and CDR2 YDEGEE. The CDR3 runs 12 residues. V shed 4 bases and J shed 5 bases, with 10 bases lying between them. For the CDR3, the DNA is TGTGCCAGCAGCAGGGTCTACGACGAGCAGTACTTC. Residues: CASSRVYDEQYF.